The 27 T cell receptor beta chains presented below share a single source sample, sequenced in a study of T cell repertoires in cytomegalovirus infection. TCRdb re-called the reads through MiXCR, storing one row per CDR3 protein. The sample consists of 250,000 to 300,000 distinct CDR3 sequences, over 20% of them appearing once. Sequenced sample: PBMCs. The source of these receptors is a human donor in good health (CMV status not recorded). Some clones in this sample may be carry-over from other donors' samples.

This clonotype has just a few counts. The chain recombines TRBV6-5 with TRBJ2-1; 7 nucleotides line up with TRBD2. The length of the CDR3 is 11 residues. Germline loops: CDR1 MNHEY, CDR2 SVGAGI. CDR3 in DNA: TGTGGGGAGGGGAGCCACAATGAGCAGTTCTTC. Translating it yields CGEGSHNEQFF.

In this sample, this clonotype turned up a few times. V is TRBV5-1 and J is TRBJ1-1; D is ambiguous. Germline lookup yields CDR1 SGHRS and CDR2 YFSETQ. The CDR3 spans 14 residues. Trimming took off 2 bases at V and 2 bases at J, with 10 bases between the two ends. CDR3 residues: CASSLQTANTEAFF. As DNA, the CDR3 is TGCGCCAGCAGCTTACAAACAGCAAACACTGAAGCTTTCTTT.

This clonotype was observed a handful of times. The chain employs TRBV7-2 and TRBJ2-7; D is undetermined. The CDR3 runs 12 residues. The germline V gene has CDR1 SGHTA and CDR2 FQGNSA. V was clipped by 1 base and J by 6 bases, with 7 bases between them. CDR3 in DNA: TGTGCCAGCAGCTTAGATCTCGGCGAGCAGTACTTC. It translates to CASSLDLGEQYF.

V and J are TRBV7-2 and TRBJ1-6; TRBD1 might be the D (5 bases). Per germline, CDR1 SGHTA and CDR2 FQGNSA. V was pared by 7 bases and J by 6 bases, with 16 bases between. The CDR3 runs 15 residues. The CDR3 DNA reads as TGTGCCAGCACCCTTAGACGGGGCAGTAATTCACCCCTCCACTTT. Its protein product is CASTLRRGSNSPLHF.

The chain couples TRBV11-2 to TRBJ2-7, with 7 bases aligning to TRBD1. The CDR3 sequence is 15 residues long. The J segment lost 0 bases and the V segment lost 5 bases, leaving 7 bases of the junction unmatched. Germline V lookup: CDR1 SGHAT, CDR2 FQNNGV. The CDR3 sequence: CASSRGQLSSYEQYF. The CDR3 DNA sequence: TGTGCCAGCAGCCGGGGACAGTTGAGCTCCTACGAGCAGTACTTC.

The chain employs TRBV7-2 and TRBJ2-3, with TRBD2 matching over 7 bases. Germline assignment: CDR1 SGHTA and CDR2 FQGNSA. The CDR3 runs to 16 residues. The J segment lost 1 base and the V segment lost 5 bases, leaving 9 bases of the junction unmatched. CDR3 loop: CASSLTSATRTDTQYF. The CDR3 DNA reads as TGTGCCAGCAGCCTAACTAGCGCTACCCGCACAGATACGCAGTATTTT.

The sample holds a few counts of this clonotype. This chain uses TRBV6-1 with TRBJ1-5; no firm D call. CDR3 length: 14 amino acids. The ends were cut back, 2 bases at V and 7 bases at J, with 12 bases in the middle. Germline lookup yields CDR1 MNHNS and CDR2 SASEGT. In nucleotides, the CDR3 is TGTGCCAGCAGTGAAAGGAAAGGAGGACAGCCCCAGCATTTT. Its protein product is CASSERKGGQPQHF.

The V gene is TRBV7-2, the J gene TRBJ2-1; no firm D call. The length of the CDR3 is 14 residues. Trimming shortened V by 3 bases and J by 5 bases, and 11 bases separated the two germline ends. Germline V gene data show CDR1 as SGHTA and CDR2 as FQGNSA. CDR3 DNA sequence: TGTGCCAGCAGCTTGAGCGTGGCCCACAATGAGCAGTTCTTC. Protein product: CASSLSVAHNEQFF.

This clonotype was seen only a few times. V and J are TRBV13 and TRBJ1-1; D is unresolved. The ends were cut back, 7 bases at V and 6 bases at J, with 15 bases in the middle. This CDR3 is 13 amino acids long. Germline V gene sequence: CDR1 PRHDT, CDR2 FYEKMQ (reference sequence). The CDR3 DNA is TGTGCCAGCAACCTACAGTCTACCGCTGAAGCTTTCTTT. As protein: CASNLQSTAEAFF.

This clonotype was recorded a few times. The chain joins TRBV6-2 or TRBV6-3 to TRBJ2-1; 8 nucleotides line up with TRBD1. V gave up 8 bases and J gave up 4 bases; unmatched junction bases: 7. Germline CDR1 is MNHEY and CDR2 is SVGEGT. The CDR3 covers 14 residues. CDR3 sequence: CASHRDRRYNEQFF. The CDR3 DNA sequence: TGTGCCAGCCACCGGGACAGGAGATACAATGAGCAGTTCTTC.

In its sample, this clonotype was seen many times. The V gene is TRBV7-2, the J gene TRBJ1-5, with TRBD1 identical over 9 bases. The CDR3 runs 15 residues. The J segment lost 2 bases and the V segment lost 3 bases, leaving 2 bases of the junction unmatched. The germline V gene encodes CDR1 SGHTA and CDR2 FQGNSA. The CDR3 DNA follows: TGTGCCAGCAGCTTTCGACAGGGGGGCAATCAGCCCCAGCATTTT. Translated: CASSFRQGGNQPQHF. The full variable domain, in which reference TRBV7-2 and TRBJ1-5 provide the parts outside the CDR3, is GAGVSQSPSNKVTEKGKDVELRCDPISGHTALYWYRQSLGQGLEFLIYFQGNSAPDKSGLPSDRFSAERTGGSVSTLTIQRTQQEDSAVYLCASSFRQGGNQPQHFGDGTRLSIL.

This clonotype was picked up a small number of times. This chain connects TRBV5-1 to TRBJ1-1, with a possible D match to TRBD1 (6 bases). V was shortened by 4 bases and J by 0 bases, with 13 bases between the two germline ends. Germline values: CDR1 SGHRS, CDR2 YFSETQ. The CDR3 runs 15 residues. Here the CDR3 DNA reads TGCGCCAGCAGCCTGATGACAGGAGTGAACACTGAAGCTTTCTTT. This translates into CASSLMTGVNTEAFF.

This clonotype turned up a few times. This rearrangement joins TRBV28 to TRBJ1-5, with D maybe TRBD1 (6 bases). This CDR3 has 15 amino acids. Trimming took 6 bases from V and 7 from J, leaving 19 bases between them. Germline V lookup: CDR1 MDHEN, CDR2 SYDVKM. CDR3 coding DNA: TGTGCCAGCAGCCTGGCGGGGGGCGCCGGACAGCCCCAGCATTTT. Its translation: CASSLAGGAGQPQHF. Supplemented by reference TRBV28 and TRBJ1-5, the full variable domain reads DVKVTQSSRYLVKRTGEKVFLECVQDMDHENMFWYRQDPGLGLRLIYFSYDVKMKEKGDIPEGYSVSREKKERFSLILESASTNQTSMYLCASSLAGGAGQPQHFGDGTRLSIL.

This clonotype was counted a few times. V gene TRBV29-1 combines with J gene TRBJ2-2; 7 bases align to TRBD1. This CDR3 spans 14 amino acids. The germline CDR1 and CDR2 sequences are SQVTM and ANQGSEA. J was trimmed by 4 bases and V by 7 bases; bases with no gene match: 9. For the CDR3, the DNA is TGCAGCGCCTCGACAGGGATAGCCACCGGGGAGCTGTTTTTT. Its protein product is CSASTGIATGELFF.

There are a few counts of this clonotype. The J gene is TRBJ2-2, the V gene TRBV7-9; 9 positions match TRBD2. The CDR3 sequence is 15 residues long. The V gene's germline CDR1 is SEHNR and CDR2 FQNEAQ (reference sequence). V shed 5 bases, J shed 7 bases, and the junction held 8 bases outside the gene matches. CDR3 amino acids: CASSILTSGVGELFF. CDR3 nucleotide sequence: TGTGCCAGCAGCATACTGACTAGCGGCGTCGGGGAGCTGTTTTTT.

CDR3 sequence reads: CASKERNTEAFF. For the CDR3, the DNA is TGCGCCAGCAAGGAGAGGAACACTGAAGCTTTCTTT. The chain is built from TRBV5-1 and TRBJ1-1; unclear D gene. The V and J ends lost 6 bases and 1 base respectively, with 7 bases between them. Germline V gene data show CDR1 as SGHRS and CDR2 as YFSETQ. There are 12 residues in the CDR3.

A few counts support this clonotype. This rearrangement joins TRBV7-2 to TRBJ2-1, with D tentatively TRBD1 or TRBD2 (5 bases each). Germline V gives CDR1 SGHTA, CDR2 FQGNSA. The CDR3 runs to 14 residues. Trimming pared 4 bases from V and 4 bases from J, leaving 11 bases between. CDR3 residues: CASSSGPYYNEQFF. The CDR3 DNA reads as TGTGCCAGCAGCTCGGGACCGTATTACAATGAGCAGTTCTTC.

At least ten counts were recorded for this clonotype. The chain has TRBV7-8 and TRBJ1-5, with a weak D call TRBD1 (5 bases). The CDR3 contains 16 residues. Germline V gene lookup returns CDR1 SGHVS and CDR2 FQNEAQ. Trimming stripped 6 bases from V and 2 bases from J, with 17 bases between. The CDR3 loop reads CASSYNLGLGNQPQHF. CDR3 bases: TGTGCCAGCAGTTACAATTTGGGACTAGGCAATCAGCCCCAGCATTTT. The full variable domain, in which reference TRBV7-8 and TRBJ1-5 provide the parts outside the CDR3, is GAGVSQSPRYKVAKRGQDVALRCDPISGHVSLFWYQQALGQGPEFLTYFQNEAQLDKSGLPSDRFFAERPEGSVSTLKIQRTQQEDSAVYLCASSYNLGLGNQPQHFGDGTRLSIL.

This clonotype was counted at least ten times. This chain joins TRBV7-2 and TRBJ2-3; perhaps TRBD2 as D (7 bases). Trimming took 3 bases from V and 1 from J, leaving 11 bases between them. Germline lookup yields CDR1 SGHTA and CDR2 FQGNSA. The CDR3 runs 15 residues. The CDR3 sequence is CASSFEGGGTDTQYF. The DNA of the CDR3 is TGTGCCAGCAGCTTTGAGGGGGGGGGCACAGATACGCAGTATTTT.

The V and J genes are TRBV19 and TRBJ1-2; TRBD1 agrees at 9 bases. The CDR3 is made up of 16 amino acids. Germline lookup yields CDR1 LNHDA and CDR2 SQIVND (reference sequence). Trimming cost V 10 bases and J 0 bases; bases outside gene matches: 12. The CDR3 DNA is TGTGCCACCGCCGGGACAGGGAACCTAGCTAACTATGGCTACACCTTC. It yields the protein CATAGTGNLANYGYTF. Full variable domain (rest looked up from reference TRBV19 and TRBJ1-2): DGGITQSPKYLFRKEGQNVTLSCEQNLNHDAMYWYRQDPGQGLRLIYYSQIVNDFQKGDIAEGYSVSREKKESFPLTVTSAQKNPTAFYLCATAGTGNLANYGYTFGSGTRLTVV.

The chain couples TRBV29-1 to TRBJ2-7; D gene uncertain. The CDR3 is 13 amino acids. The germline CDR1 and CDR2 sequences are SQVTM and ANQGSEA. Trimming pared 1 base from V and 5 bases from J, leaving 12 bases between. The CDR3 reads CSVEAPGLNEQYF. The DNA for the CDR3 is TGCAGCGTTGAAGCCCCCGGATTGAACGAGCAGTACTTC.

This clonotype was found many times. J is TRBJ1-4 and V is TRBV7-2, with no clear D. This CDR3 spans 15 amino acids. The V and J ends lost 3 bases and 6 bases respectively, with 14 bases between them. Germline loops: CDR1 SGHTA, CDR2 FQGNSA. CDR3: CASSLRAAIDEKLFF. The DNA for the CDR3 is TGTGCCAGCAGCTTGAGGGCAGCTATCGATGAAAAACTGTTTTTT.

This clonotype has a handful of counts. The rearrangement uses TRBV20-1 and TRBJ1-2; 7 positions match TRBD1. The CDR3 loop spans 13 amino acids. V shed 5 bases, J shed 1 base, and the junction held 4 bases outside the gene matches. CDR1 and CDR2 (germline): DFQATT, SNEGSKA (reference sequence). CDR3 sequence: CSAGRDSNYGYTF. The CDR3 DNA follows: TGCAGTGCTGGCCGGGACAGTAACTATGGCTACACCTTC.

This clonotype was recorded many times. J is TRBJ2-3 and V is TRBV7-2; perhaps TRBD2 as D (6 bases). This CDR3 region has 13 residues. Trimming cost V 3 bases and J 9 bases, with 13 bases left between them. Looked up from germline, CDR1 is SGHTA and CDR2 is FQGNSA. In nucleotides, the CDR3 is TGTGCCAGCAGCTTGGCGGGATTCCAAACGCAGTATTTT. This translates into CASSLAGFQTQYF.

This rearrangement joins TRBV27 to TRBJ1-1; TRBD1 matches 7 bases. The CDR3 runs to 16 residues. With 6 bases clipped from V and 1 base from J, the junction kept 11 bases outside the gene matches. From germline, CDR1 is MNHEY and CDR2 SMNVEV (reference sequence). The CDR3 loop reads CASRSPTGLWNTEAFF. The DNA of the CDR3 is TGTGCCAGCAGGTCCCCGACAGGGTTGTGGAACACTGAAGCTTTCTTT.

This clonotype was counted only a few times. The chain couples TRBV12-3 or TRBV12-4 to TRBJ2-2; perhaps TRBD1 as D (6 bases). The V end was cut by 2 bases, the J end by 5 bases, with 15 bases between. This CDR3 contains 16 residues. CDR3 sequence: CASSLWQGISTGELFF. Here the CDR3 DNA reads TGTGCCAGCAGTTTATGGCAGGGGATCTCGACCGGGGAGCTGTTTTTT.

This clonotype was detected many times. The V gene is TRBV6-1, the J gene TRBJ2-1; possibly TRBD1 or TRBD2 for D (5 bases each). Germline V lookup: CDR1 MNHNS, CDR2 SASEGT. CDR3 length: 12 amino acids. V shed 7 bases and J shed 10 bases, with 14 bases lying between them. CDR3 nucleotides: TGTGCCAGCACCAGCCGGGGCAGGGAGCAGTTCTTC. This gives the protein CASTSRGREQFF.